This T cell receptor beta chain stems from a study of tumor-infiltrating lymphocytes in primary liver carcinoma. Study-wide context: Productive TCRbeta reads per sample were roughly 3.65 to 8 million, not differing by tissue.

CDR1 is MNHEY, CDR2 SVGEGT, per germline. The length of the CDR3 is 14 residues. Trimming removed 5 bases at V and 2 bases at J, with 12 bases between. This clonotype has at least ten counts. Using a constant-region primer together with ProtoScript II reverse transcriptase, TCR beta cDNA was made from about 500 ng of total RNA. Amplification in three nested multiplex PCR rounds with slightly modified ARM-PCR gave rise to TCR beta libraries. In the first two PCR rounds, TRBV1-TRBV30 forward primers were paired with a C-beta reverse primer, and each round lasted about 9 cycles. TCRdb reprocessed the multiplex PCR reads with MiXCR, giving one entry per CDR3 protein. The sample gives more than 45,000 distinct CDR3 sequences, about 73% of which show up once; approximately 30% is in the top ten. The tissue used was unsorted bulk material of about 17-33 mg. RNA and DNA were co-extracted from it with the AllPrep DNA/RNA mini kit. HBV chronically infected the treatment-naive patients.

The sequence came from a man aged 40-49 years with primary liver carcinoma and hepatitis B virus infection. J is TRBJ1-2 and V is TRBV6-2 or TRBV6-3; maybe TRBD1 (5 bases). Sequences were obtained from liver tumor tissue from sampling region 3. The subset was: tumor region T3, left-lateral pole. The CDR3 DNA sequence: TGTGCCAGCAGTCAGAGGGGAGGAAACTATGGCTACACCTTC. Amino acid sequence: CASSQRGGNYGYTF.